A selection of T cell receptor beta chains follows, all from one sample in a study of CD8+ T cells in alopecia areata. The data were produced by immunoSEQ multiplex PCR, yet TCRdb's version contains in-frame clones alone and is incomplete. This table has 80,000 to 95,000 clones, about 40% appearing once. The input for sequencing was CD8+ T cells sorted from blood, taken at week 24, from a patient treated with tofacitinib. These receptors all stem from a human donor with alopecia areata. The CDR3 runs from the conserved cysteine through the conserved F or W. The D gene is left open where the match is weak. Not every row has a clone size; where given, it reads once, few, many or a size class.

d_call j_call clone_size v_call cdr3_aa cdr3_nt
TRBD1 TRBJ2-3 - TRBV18 CASSPEGAGADTQYF TGTGCCAGCTCACCAGAGGGGGCAGGGGCAGATACGCAGTATTTT
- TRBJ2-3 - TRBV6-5 CASSYFSLGTDTQYF TGTGCCAGCAGTTACTTTTCCTTAGGGACAGATACGCAGTATTTT
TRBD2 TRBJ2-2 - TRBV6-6 CASSYLAGANTGELFF TGTGCCAGCAGTTACTTAGCGGGAGCTAACACCGGGGAGCTGTTTTTT
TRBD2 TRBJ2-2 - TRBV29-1 CSVVLAGAPGELFF TGCAGCGTTGTACTAGCGGGAGCCCCCGGGGAGCTGTTTTTT
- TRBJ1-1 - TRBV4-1 CASSQDPNALNTEAFF TGCGCCAGCAGCCAAGACCCTAATGCTCTGAACACTGAAGCTTTCTTT
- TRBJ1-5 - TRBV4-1 CASSPIDSNQPQHF TGCGCCAGCAGCCCTATCGATAGCAATCAGCCCCAGCATTTT
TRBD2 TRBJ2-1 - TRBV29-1 CSVEGRERVNEQFF TGCAGCGTGGAAGGGCGGGAGAGAGTAAATGAGCAGTTCTTC
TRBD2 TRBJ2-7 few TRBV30 CAWSEPGSGRGYEQYF TGTGCCTGGAGTGAACCGGGTAGCGGGAGAGGCTACGAGCAGTACTTC
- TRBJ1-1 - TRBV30 CAWSVSRDRPEAFF TGTGCCTGGAGTGTCAGTCGCGACAGACCTGAAGCTTTCTTT
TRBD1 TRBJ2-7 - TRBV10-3 CATKGQGAWEQYF TGTGCCACTAAAGGACAGGGGGCGTGGGAGCAGTACTTC
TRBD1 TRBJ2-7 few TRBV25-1 CASAEEGTGPYEQYF TGTGCCAGCGCCGAGGAGGGGACAGGGCCCTACGAGCAGTACTTC
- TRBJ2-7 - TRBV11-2 CASSFYPDEQYF TGTGCCAGCAGCTTCTATCCCGACGAGCAGTACTTC
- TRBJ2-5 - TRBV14 CASSQEYLETQYF TGTGCCAGCAGCCAAGAATACTTGGAGACCCAGTACTTC
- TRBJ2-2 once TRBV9 CASSPAGYAGELFF TGTGCCAGCAGCCCGGCAGGTTACGCCGGGGAGCTGTTTTTT
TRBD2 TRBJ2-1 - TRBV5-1 CASSLGLADYNEQFF TGCGCCAGCAGCTTGGGACTAGCGGACTACAATGAGCAGTTCTTC